One and the same sample provided the 13 T cell receptor beta chains below, sequenced in a study of T cell responses to AZD1222 COVID-19 vaccine. Using immunoSEQ multiplex PCR, the repertoire was profiled, and TCRdb retains in-frame clones only, with some absent. The repertoire holds about 190,000 clones, with approximately 94% as singletons. The material was peripheral blood, obtained on day 0 of AZD1222 vaccination. The receptors here all came from an adult in good health.

The rearrangement uses TRBV28 and TRBJ2-5; D perhaps matches TRBD1 (8 bases). The germline V gene encodes CDR1 MDHEN and CDR2 SYDVKM. Between the trimmed V and J ends, which lost 4 bases and 7 bases, there was a span of 19 bases. The CDR3 is made up of 15 amino acids. CDR3 DNA sequence: TGTGCCAGCAGTTCACAGGGGGAGGGACGGGCGACCCAGTACTTC. It codes for CASSSQGEGRATQYF.

The gene calls are TRBV3-1 (or the pseudogene TRBV3-2) and TRBJ2-1; possibly TRBD1 or TRBD2 for D (5 bases each). V gave up 5 bases and J gave up 3 bases, with 14 bases separating them. There are 15 residues in the CDR3. Germline loops: CDR1 LGHDT, CDR2 YNNKEL (reference sequence). DNA of the CDR3: TGTGCCAGCAGCTCACCCGGGACCAACTACAATGAGCAGTTCTTC. Amino acid sequence: CASSSPGTNYNEQFF.

The V call is TRBV6-5, the J call TRBJ1-5, with D possibly TRBD1 on 5 matching bases. Looked up from germline, CDR1 is MNHEY and CDR2 is SVGAGI. This CDR3 is built from 15 residues. V shed 8 bases and J shed 7 bases, with 21 bases lying between them. CDR3 in DNA: TGTGCCAGCGATCTGGTGTCTGGGGCGCGGCAGCCCCAGCATTTT. This gives the protein CASDLVSGARQPQHF.

The V gene is TRBV4-2, the J gene TRBJ2-7, with 7 bases lining up with TRBD2. Trimming at V came to 0 bases and at J to 3 bases, leaving 5 bases not matched to a gene. Germline assignment: CDR1 LGHNA and CDR2 YNFKEQ. The CDR3 spans 15 residues. CDR3 bases: TGTGCCAGCAGCCAAGATGTCGGACTAGGCTACGAGCAGTACTTC. Translation gives CASSQDVGLGYEQYF.

On this clone itself: The sample holds other DNA sequences that translate to the same CDR3. The chain has TRBV5-6 and TRBJ2-7; D uncertain. This CDR3 has 11 amino acids. Germline assignment: CDR1 SGHDT and CDR2 YYEEEE. Trimming removed 3 bases at V and 1 base at J, with 2 bases between. The CDR3 DNA reads TGTGCCAGCAGCTCTTCCTACGAGCAGTACTTC. It translates to CASSSSYEQYF. Full variable domain (outside the CDR3, taken from reference TRBV5-6 and TRBJ2-7): DAGVTQSPTHLIKTRGQQVTLRCSPKSGHDTVSWYQQALGQGPQFIFQYYEEEERQRGNFPDRFSGHQFPNYSSELNVNALLLGDSALYLCASSSSYEQYFGPGTRLTVT.

The chain joins TRBV5-1 to TRBJ2-7; D may be TRBD1 or TRBD2 (5 bases each). V lost 3 bases and J lost 2, with 12 bases in between. The CDR3 runs 14 residues. Germline CDR1 SGHRS, CDR2 YFSETQ. The DNA of the CDR3 is TGCGCCAGCAGCTCGGGACGGGGACCCTACGAGCAGTACTTC. Residues: CASSSGRGPYEQYF.

V and J are TRBV6-4 and TRBJ1-1; D is perhaps TRBD1 (6 bases). CDR1 MRHNA and CDR2 SNTAGT come from the germline V gene. CDR3 length: 13 amino acids. Trimming pared 6 bases from V and 1 base from J, leaving 9 bases between. CDR3 in amino acids: CASRLTGNTEAFF. The DNA of the CDR3 is TGTGCCAGCAGATTGACAGGGAACACTGAAGCTTTCTTT.

The chain is built from TRBV7-3 and TRBJ2-1; 8 nucleotides align to TRBD2. Germline values: CDR1 SGHTA, CDR2 FQGTGA. The CDR3 has 16 residues. V lost 5 bases, J lost 4 bases, and 10 bases stayed unmatched. DNA of the CDR3: TGTGCCAGCAGCCCCTCGGGGGGGGTGGTTTACAATGAGCAGTTCTTC. Amino acids: CASSPSGGVVYNEQFF.

This chain joins TRBV5-1 and TRBJ2-6; TRBD1 aligns across 9 bases. The V gene's germline CDR1 is SGHRS and CDR2 YFSETQ. Germline trimming cut 2 bases from V and 0 bases from J; bases unmatched to any gene: 6. This CDR3 is 18 amino acids long. In DNA form, the CDR3 reads TGCGCCAGCAGCTTTGGACAGGGGCTTTCCTCTGGGGCCAACGTCCTGACTTTC. Translation gives CASSFGQGLSSGANVLTF.

This rearrangement joins TRBV30 to TRBJ2-3; 10 bases map to TRBD2. Losses at the gene ends were 0 bases for V and 5 bases for J; bases not matched to a gene: 5. The germline gives CDR1 GTSNPN, CDR2 SVGIG (reference sequence). The CDR3 is 15 amino acids. The CDR3 sequence is CAWSVLAGAKDTQYF. The CDR3 DNA reads as TGTGCCTGGAGTGTCCTAGCGGGAGCTAAAGATACGCAGTATTTT.

The chain links TRBV19 to TRBJ2-7, with D perhaps TRBD2 (6 bases). Trimming took 3 bases from V and 2 from J, leaving 14 bases between them. In germline, CDR1 is LNHDA, CDR2 SQIVND (reference sequence). CDR3 length equals 15 residues. The CDR3 here is CASSIRRELPYEQYF. CDR3 DNA: TGTGCCAGTAGTATTCGCCGGGAGTTGCCCTACGAGCAGTACTTC.

This sequence joins TRBV28 and TRBJ2-7; 10 bases are a match to TRBD1. Germline CDR1 is MDHEN and CDR2 is SYDVKM. The CDR3 length is 15 residues. Germline trimming cut 6 bases from V and 1 base from J; bases unmatched to any gene: 6. The CDR3 is CASRRDRGPSYEQYF. CDR3 bases: TGTGCCAGCAGACGGGACAGGGGCCCTTCCTACGAGCAGTACTTC.

This rearrangement joins TRBV11-1 to TRBJ2-1; D is uncertain. The CDR3 length is 14 residues. V was trimmed by 0 bases and J by 6 bases, leaving 9 bases between them. CDR1 is SGHAT, CDR2 FQDESV, per germline (reference sequence). The CDR3 loop is CASSLALKGNEQFF. The CDR3 DNA follows: TGTGCCAGCAGCTTAGCTTTGAAGGGCAATGAGCAGTTCTTC.